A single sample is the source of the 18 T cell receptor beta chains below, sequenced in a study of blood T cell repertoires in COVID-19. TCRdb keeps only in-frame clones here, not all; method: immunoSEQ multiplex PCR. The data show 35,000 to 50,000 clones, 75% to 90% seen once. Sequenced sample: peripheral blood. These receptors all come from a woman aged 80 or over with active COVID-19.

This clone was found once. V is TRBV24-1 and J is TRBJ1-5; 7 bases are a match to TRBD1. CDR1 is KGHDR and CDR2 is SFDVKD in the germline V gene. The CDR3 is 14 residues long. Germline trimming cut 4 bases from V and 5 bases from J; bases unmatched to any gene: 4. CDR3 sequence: CATSEEGAHQPQHF. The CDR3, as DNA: TGTGCCACCAGTGAGGAGGGGGCCCATCAGCCCCAGCATTTT.

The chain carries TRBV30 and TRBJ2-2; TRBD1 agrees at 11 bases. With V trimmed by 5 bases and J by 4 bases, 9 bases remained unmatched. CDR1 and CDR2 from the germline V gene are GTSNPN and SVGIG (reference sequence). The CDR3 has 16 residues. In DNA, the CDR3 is TGTGCCTGGGATGGACAGGGGGCCGGTGTCACCGGGGAGCTGTTTTTT. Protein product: CAWDGQGAGVTGELFF.

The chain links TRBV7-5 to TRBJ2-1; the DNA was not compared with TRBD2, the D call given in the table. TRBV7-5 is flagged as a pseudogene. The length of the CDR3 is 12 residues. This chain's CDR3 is CARSYFGGEQFF. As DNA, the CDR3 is TGTGCCAGAAGCTATTTCGGAGGGGAGCAGTTCTTC.

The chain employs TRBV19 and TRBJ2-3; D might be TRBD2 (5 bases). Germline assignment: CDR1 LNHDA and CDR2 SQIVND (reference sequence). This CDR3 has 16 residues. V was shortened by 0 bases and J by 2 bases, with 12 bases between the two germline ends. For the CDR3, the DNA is TGTGCCAGTAGTATAGATCCCAGCGGATACACAGATACGCAGTATTTT. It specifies CASSIDPSGYTDTQYF.

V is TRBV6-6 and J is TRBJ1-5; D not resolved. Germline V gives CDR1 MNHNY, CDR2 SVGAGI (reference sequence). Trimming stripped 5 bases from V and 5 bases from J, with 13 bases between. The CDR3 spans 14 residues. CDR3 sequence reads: CASSKDGRDQPQHF. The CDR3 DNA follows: TGTGCCAGCAGTAAGGACGGGAGGGATCAGCCCCAGCATTTT.

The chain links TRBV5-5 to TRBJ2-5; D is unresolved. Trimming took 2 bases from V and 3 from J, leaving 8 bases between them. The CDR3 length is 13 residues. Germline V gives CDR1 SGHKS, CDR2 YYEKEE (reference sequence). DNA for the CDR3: TGTGCCAGCAGCTTATCCGGAGAAGAGACCCAGTACTTC. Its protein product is CASSLSGEETQYF.

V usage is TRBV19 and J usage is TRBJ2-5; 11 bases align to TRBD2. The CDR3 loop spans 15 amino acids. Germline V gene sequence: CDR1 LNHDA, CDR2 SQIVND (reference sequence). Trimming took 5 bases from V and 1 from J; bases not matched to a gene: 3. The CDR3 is CASSRTSGGQETQYF. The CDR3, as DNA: TGTGCCAGTAGTCGCACTAGCGGGGGCCAAGAGACCCAGTACTTC.

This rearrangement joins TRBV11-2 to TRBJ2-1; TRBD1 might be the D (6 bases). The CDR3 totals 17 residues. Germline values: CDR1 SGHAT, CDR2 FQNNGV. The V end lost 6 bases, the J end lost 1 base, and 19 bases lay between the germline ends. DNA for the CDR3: TGTGCCAGCAGAGAGAATCAGGGGTTTTGGTCCTACAATGAGCAGTTCTTC. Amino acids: CASRENQGFWSYNEQFF.

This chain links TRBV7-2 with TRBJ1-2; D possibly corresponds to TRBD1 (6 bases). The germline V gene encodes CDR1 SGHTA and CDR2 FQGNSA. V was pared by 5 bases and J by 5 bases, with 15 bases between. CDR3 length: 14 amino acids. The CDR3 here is CASSPWGGNYGYTF. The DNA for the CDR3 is TGTGCCAGCAGCCCCTGGGGGGGCAATTATGGCTACACCTTC.

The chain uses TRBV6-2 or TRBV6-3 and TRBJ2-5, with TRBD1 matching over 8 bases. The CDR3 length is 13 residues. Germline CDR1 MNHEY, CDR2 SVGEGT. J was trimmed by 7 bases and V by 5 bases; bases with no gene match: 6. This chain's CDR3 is CASSPTGDGTQYF. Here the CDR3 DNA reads TGTGCCAGCAGTCCGACAGGGGATGGGACCCAGTACTTC.

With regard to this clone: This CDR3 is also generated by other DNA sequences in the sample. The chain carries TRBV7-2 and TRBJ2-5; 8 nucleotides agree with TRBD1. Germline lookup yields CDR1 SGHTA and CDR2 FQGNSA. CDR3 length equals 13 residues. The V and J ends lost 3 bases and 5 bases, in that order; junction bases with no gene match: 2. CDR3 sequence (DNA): TGTGCCAGCAGCTTTACAGGGGGGGAGACCCAGTACTTC. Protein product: CASSFTGGETQYF.

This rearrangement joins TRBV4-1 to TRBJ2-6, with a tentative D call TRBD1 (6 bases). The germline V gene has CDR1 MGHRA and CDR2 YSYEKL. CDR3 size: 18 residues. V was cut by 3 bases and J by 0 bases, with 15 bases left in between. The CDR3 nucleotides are TGCGCCAGCAGCCAGGGTACAGGGCGTTCCTCTGGGGCCAACGTCCTGACTTTC. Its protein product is CASSQGTGRSSGANVLTF.

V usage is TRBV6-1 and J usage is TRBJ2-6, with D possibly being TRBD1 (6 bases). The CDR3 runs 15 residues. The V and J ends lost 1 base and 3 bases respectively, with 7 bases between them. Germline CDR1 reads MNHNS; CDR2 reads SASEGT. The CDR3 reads CASSEEGVGANVLTF. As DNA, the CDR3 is TGTGCCAGCAGTGAAGAGGGGGTTGGGGCCAACGTCCTGACTTTC.

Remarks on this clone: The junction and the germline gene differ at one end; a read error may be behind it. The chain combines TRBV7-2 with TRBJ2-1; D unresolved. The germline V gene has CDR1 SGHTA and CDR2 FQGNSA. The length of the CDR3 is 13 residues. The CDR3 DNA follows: TGTGCCAGCAGCTTTTCAAGAAGGCCTCCTCGGGTCTTC. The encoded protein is CASSFSRRPPRVF.

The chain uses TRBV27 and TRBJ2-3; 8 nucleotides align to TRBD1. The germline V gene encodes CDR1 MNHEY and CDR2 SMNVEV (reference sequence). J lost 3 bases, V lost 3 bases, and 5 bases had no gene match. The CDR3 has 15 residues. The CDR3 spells CASSLDRVNTDTQYF. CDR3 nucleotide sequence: TGTGCCAGCAGTTTGGACAGGGTCAATACAGATACGCAGTATTTT.

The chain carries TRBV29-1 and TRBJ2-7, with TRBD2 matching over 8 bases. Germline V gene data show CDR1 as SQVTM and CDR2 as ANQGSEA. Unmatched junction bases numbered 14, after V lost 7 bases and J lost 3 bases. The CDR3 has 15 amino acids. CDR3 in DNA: TGCAGCGGAACCAATGGTAATAGCGGGAACTACGAGCAGTACTTC. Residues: CSGTNGNSGNYEQYF.

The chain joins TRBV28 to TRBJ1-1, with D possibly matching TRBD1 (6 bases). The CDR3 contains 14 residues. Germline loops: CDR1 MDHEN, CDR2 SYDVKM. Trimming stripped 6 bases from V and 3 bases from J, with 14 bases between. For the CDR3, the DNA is TGTGCCAGCAGGCCGCTCACAGGGTACACTGAAGCTTTCTTT. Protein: CASRPLTGYTEAFF.

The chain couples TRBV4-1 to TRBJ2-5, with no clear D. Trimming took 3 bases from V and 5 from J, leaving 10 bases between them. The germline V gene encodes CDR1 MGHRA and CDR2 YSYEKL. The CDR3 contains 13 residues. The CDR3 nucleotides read TGCGCCAGCAGCCAGACTCGAAGGGAGACCCAGTACTTC. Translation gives CASSQTRRETQYF.